This record concerns one TCR beta chain sequence. Its antigen specificity is not known. Base qualities were left out, and no much larger clone turns up one base away. This sample was included in a study of OX40 agonist ivuxolimab in advanced cancers. For context, the study as a whole: The costimulatory receptor OX40 (CD134) was targeted by ivuxolimab, a fully human IgG2 agonistic monoclonal antibody. Intravenous ivuxolimab was administered to patients every 2 weeks at six dose levels: 0.01, 0.1, 0.3, 1.5, 3 and 10 mg/kg. Of the approximately 54 patients in dose escalation, approximately 20 had hepatocellular carcinoma, about 15 had melanoma, 9 had renal cell carcinoma and 9 had head and neck cancer. A male proportion of 75% to 85% and a mean age of 60 years, ranging from about 23 to 90, were recorded for the dose-escalation cohort. Patients were allowed to have had prior anti-PD-1, anti-PD-L1 or anti-CTLA-4 therapy, and roughly 40% of the dose-escalation patients had previously received checkpoint inhibitors. Three dose-escalation patients achieved partial responses, one with hepatocellular carcinoma and two with cutaneous melanoma. Peripheral TCRbeta sequencing aimed to test whether ivuxolimab altered TCR sequence diversity and caused clonal T-cell expansion. The paper reports the monotherapy dose-escalation portion (N = 52 patients) of the phase I ivuxolimab trial.

The trial excluded patients who had a history of autoimmune disease or were on systemic immunosuppression. Peripheral blood for TCR sequencing was collected from all dose cohorts at baseline, on cycle 4 day 1, and on cycle 7 day 1. Samples came from an open-label, multicenter, first-in-human phase I dose-escalation trial of ivuxolimab. Adults with locally advanced or metastatic melanoma, renal cell carcinoma, hepatocellular carcinoma or head and neck squamous cell carcinoma were enrolled in the trial. Before TCR sequencing, CD4+ and CD8+ T cells were separately sorted from peripheral blood. Spanning cysteine to phenylalanine, the CDR3 consists of 17 amino acids. Here the CDR3 DNA is all that survives: 51 bases in frame from base 1. CDR1 and CDR2 are read off the germline V gene (reference sequence) as SGHAT and FQDESV. Trimmed from V: 5 bases; trimmed from J: 0 bases; junction bases lacking a gene match: 13.

To sequence the TCRbeta CDR3 region, genomic DNA was isolated from the sorted cells. The immunoSEQ Assay was used for sequencing of TCRbeta CDR3 regions. The clones in this table, taken by TCRdb from immuneACCESS, are in-frame only. Not every clone is retained; where verified, under half of the shortfall comes from an unresolved V gene, and the cause of the rest is unknown. The sample table records some 77,000 clones; about 90% of these occur just once. Clones ranked in the top ten supply roughly 9% of the sample. Study-wide conclusions, independent of this receptor: After ivuxolimab, expanded clones were on average more numerous among CD8+ T cells than among CD4+ T cells. The antigen specificity of the clonally expanded peripheral T cells was not determined. At doses of 0.1 to 3.0 mg/kg, clonal expansion of both CD4+ and CD8+ T cells in blood was seen between baseline and week 6. Low levels of normalized T-cell clonal expansion were also seen in some nonresponding patients. In the 0.1-3.0 mg/kg groups, partial responders were among the patients with the lowest normalized peripheral clonal expansion, particularly in CD8+ T cells.

Material: CD4+ or CD8+ T cells sorted from blood, obtained in a trial of the OX40 agonist ivuxolimab. This receptor was identified in an adult with an advanced solid tumor such as melanoma, head and neck, liver or kidney cancer. The rearrangement joined TRBV11-1 to TRBJ2-7, and TRBD2 aligns with 7 junction nucleotides. CDR3 loop: CASSPSSGGSTSYEQYF. The DNA sequence follows: TGTGCCAGCAGCCCCAGTTCGGGGGGATCTACCTCCTACGAGCAGTACTTC.